Listed below are T cell receptor beta chains from one sample, sequenced in a study of CD8+ T cells in alopecia areata. Libraries were prepared by immunoSEQ multiplex PCR; TCRdb keeps only in-frame clonotypes and omits some of them. Of roughly 250,000 clones listed, 67% are singletons. The source was CD4+ T cells sorted from blood, collected at week 0. These receptors were collected from a human donor with alopecia areata. CDR3s include the opening cysteine and the closing phenylalanine or tryptophan. The D gene is left open where the match is weak. Clone size is not always given. Where it is, it says once, few, many or a class for expanded clones.

j_call clone_size v_call d_call cdr3_nt cdr3_aa
TRBJ1-1 . TRBV5-1 . TGCGCCAGCAGCCCGGACCCGAGGGGCACTGAAGCTTTCTTT CASSPDPRGTEAFF
TRBJ1-1 . TRBV30 TRBD1 TGTGCCTGGACCGGACAGGCGAACACTGAAGCTTTCTTT CAWTGQANTEAFF
TRBJ2-2 . TRBV20-1 . TGCAGTGCTAGGGACTCCGGGGAGCTGTTTTTT CSARDSGELFF
TRBJ2-5 . TRBV25-1 . TGTGCCAGCAGGGCGCTAGAGACCCAGTACTTC CASRALETQYF
TRBJ1-1 . TRBV30 . TGTGCCTGGAGTGGGGGAGTGAACACTGAAGCTTTCTTT CAWSGGVNTEAFF
TRBJ2-3 . TRBV30 . TGTGCCTGGACCTACCGGGGAAGAGATACGCAGTATTTT CAWTYRGRDTQYF
TRBJ2-7 . TRBV18 . TGTGCCAGCTCACCTAGCTCCTACGAGCAGTACTTC CASSPSSYEQYF
TRBJ2-3 . TRBV29-1 . TGCAGCGTCCAGATGCGACGGGCCAGCACAGATACGCAGTATTTT CSVQMRRASTDTQYF
TRBJ1-2 . TRBV9 . TGTGCCAGCAGCGTAACACAGGGATGGGGCTACACCTTC CASSVTQGWGYTF
TRBJ2-2 few TRBV9 . TGTGCCAGCAGCCCCGGGCCTTCTGGAGGGGAGCTGTTTTTT CASSPGPSGGELFF
TRBJ1-1 . TRBV25-1 TRBD1 TGTGCCAGCAGTGGGCATTGGGGACAGGGACAAGGTACTGAAGCTTTCTTT CASSGHWGQGQGTEAFF
TRBJ1-1 . TRBV5-1 . TGCGCCAGCTCAACCCGGGCAGGGCAGACTGAAGCTTTCTTT CASSTRAGQTEAFF
TRBJ2-5 . TRBV7-2 . TGTGCCAGCAGCTTAGGGGGGCTCCAAGAGACCCAGTACTTC CASSLGGLQETQYF
TRBJ1-2 . TRBV4-2 . TGTGCCAGCAGCCAGTTAGATATCAACTATGGCTACACCTTC CASSQLDINYGYTF
TRBJ1-2 . TRBV7-9 . TGTGCCAGCAGCTTATTCGGGATCAGGGGTCGGTATGGCTACACCTTC CASSLFGIRGRYGYTF
TRBJ1-2 . TRBV2 . TGTGCCAGCAGTGGGACAGCCAACTATGGCTACACCTTC CASSGTANYGYTF
TRBJ1-2 . TRBV4-1 TRBD1 TGCGCCAGCAGCCAAGAGACGACAGGGGGACACTATGGCTACACCTTC CASSQETTGGHYGYTF
TRBJ1-6 . TRBV29-1 . TGCAGCGTTCCAGGTGCTGGTTATTCGACCGGATCACCCCTCCACTTT CSVPGAGYSTGSPLHF
TRBJ1-1 . TRBV30 . TGTGCCTGGGGAGGACAGTCGAACACTGAAGCTTTCTTT CAWGGQSNTEAFF
TRBJ2-1 . TRBV5-6 . TGTGCCAGCAGCTCGGTAGGGCGGGATGAGCAGTTCTTC CASSSVGRDEQFF
TRBJ1-1 few TRBV7-2 . TGTGCCAGCAGCTATGCAGGGTTTAGGGGCACTGAAGCTTTCTTT CASSYAGFRGTEAFF
TRBJ1-1 . TRBV5-1 . TGCGCCAGCAGCTTGAGTAGGGGAATGAACACTGAAGCTTTCTTT CASSLSRGMNTEAFF
TRBJ1-1 . TRBV10-2 TRBD1 TGCGCCAGCAGTCCAGGACAGGCCGGGAACACTGAAGCTTTCTTT CASSPGQAGNTEAFF
TRBJ2-7 few TRBV29-1 . TGCAGCGTCCGGACGGTCCCCTGGGGGCAGTACTTC CSVRTVPWGQYF
TRBJ1-5 . TRBV30 . TGTGCCTGGAACGGGGGCAATCAGCCCCAGCATTTT CAWNGGNQPQHF
TRBJ1-5 few TRBV5-7 . TGTGCCAGCAGCTTGTCGCTTGTGGACCTTAATCAGCCCCAGCATTTT CASSLSLVDLNQPQHF
TRBJ1-5 few TRBV29-1 TRBD1 TGCAGCGTTGGGGACAGGGGTGATCAGCCCCAGCATTTT CSVGDRGDQPQHF
TRBJ2-6 few TRBV5-1 . TGCGCCAGCAGCTTGGAGGGCTTGCGAGGGGCCAACGTCCTGACTTTC CASSLEGLRGANVLTF
TRBJ1-4 once TRBV30 . TGTGCCTGGACCTGGGCCCCCGGCGGAAAACTGTTTTTT CAWTWAPGGKLFF
TRBJ1-1 once TRBV7-3 . TGTGCCAGCAGCTTAATGGAGGGCGCTGAAGCTTTCTTT CASSLMEGAEAFF
TRBJ1-6 . TRBV19 . TGTGCCAGTAGGATCCTTGGTTCACCCCTCCACTTT CASRILGSPLHF
TRBJ2-3 . TRBV30 TRBD1 TGTGCCTGGAGCGCACCGGGACAGGGTCAGTATTTT CAWSAPGQGQYF
TRBJ2-3 . TRBV18 TRBD2 TGTGCCAGCTCACCACCGTCGGCTAGCGGGTACCCGACGCAGTATTTT CASSPPSASGYPTQYF
TRBJ2-2 . TRBV5-1 . TGCGCCAGCAGAAGCTCGGAAGCCGGGGAGCTGTTTTTT CASRSSEAGELFF
TRBJ1-1 . TRBV29-1 . TGCAGCGCCGCCCAGGGGACGAACACTGAAGCTTTCTTT CSAAQGTNTEAFF
TRBJ1-4 once TRBV30 TRBD1 TGTGCCTGGAGTGTAGGGGACAGTCCAGGCGAAAAACTGTTTTTT CAWSVGDSPGEKLFF
TRBJ2-1 . TRBV30 . TGTGCCTGGAGTGTACGCAATGAGCAGTTCTTC CAWSVRNEQFF
TRBJ1-5 . TRBV30 . TGTGCCTGGAGTAGTGGCCTCAATCAGCCCCAGCATTTT CAWSSGLNQPQHF
TRBJ2-1 . TRBV7-2 . TGTGCCAGCAGCAACCACGGCCCACTGGGGCAGTTCTTC CASSNHGPLGQFF
TRBJ2-1 few TRBV15 . TGTGCCACCAGTCCGGCAGGGTCTAGGAATGAGCAGTTCTTC CATSPAGSRNEQFF
TRBJ1-2 few TRBV28 TRBD1 TGTGCCAGCAGTGGGACAGGGCAACCTCTAAACTATGGCTACACCTTC CASSGTGQPLNYGYTF
TRBJ2-3 once TRBV5-1 . TGCGCCAGCAGCACCTCGTCCACAGATACGCAGTATTTT CASSTSSTDTQYF
TRBJ1-3 . TRBV5-1 . TGCGCCAGCAGCTTTGGGCTCCTCTCTGGAAACACCATATATTTT CASSFGLLSGNTIYF